This T cell receptor beta chain came from a study of control samples from healthy donors and cancer patients. This table comes from immunoSEQ multiplex PCR, and its TCRdb copy is limited to in-frame clones, with some not included. This sample has 90,000 to 150,000 clones, with 90% to 95% found just once. The germline gives CDR1 DFQATT, CDR2 SNEGSKA (reference sequence). This CDR3 has 11 amino acids. V was shortened by 0 bases and J by 3 bases, with 2 bases between the two germline ends. Sequences were obtained from blood. This receptor was obtained from a woman between 18 and 30 years old in good health. The chain joins TRBV20-1 to TRBJ1-1; D call uncertain. In DNA, the CDR3 is TGCAGTGCTAGAGATCACACTGAAGCTTTCTTT. Amino acids: CSARDHTEAFF.